These 25 T cell receptor beta chains originate from one sample sequenced in a study of response to subunit inactivated influenza vaccine. From the RT-PCR reads, TCRdb called clonotypes with MiXCR, one entry per CDR3 protein. The data show hundreds of thousands of distinct CDR3 sequences, approximately 15% seen once. Source: PBMCs from blood, taken 14 to 15 days before vaccination. These receptors were taken from a man aged 45 to 65 who received an inactivated influenza vaccine.

This sequence joins TRBV20-1 and TRBJ2-5; possible D gene TRBD1, 5 bases. Germline V gene lookup returns CDR1 DFQATT and CDR2 SNEGSKA (reference sequence). The CDR3 totals 13 residues. V lost 4 bases to trimming and J lost 3 bases, with 12 bases between them. The CDR3 DNA reads TGCAGTGCTATAGGTTCAGGGAAAGAGACCCAGTACTTC. This codes for CSAIGSGKETQYF.

The sample holds a few counts of this clonotype. The chain uses TRBV7-2 and TRBJ2-2; the match to TRBD1 covers 11 bases. Germline CDR1 SGHTA, CDR2 FQGNSA. V lost 2 bases to trimming and J lost 7 bases; unmatched junction nucleotides: 9. This CDR3 contains 17 residues. The CDR3 protein is CASSLSLGQGVGGELFF. The CDR3 DNA is TGTGCCAGCAGCTTATCCCTGGGACAGGGGGTTGGCGGGGAGCTGTTTTTT.

The chain joins TRBV5-1 to TRBJ2-1; tentatively, D is TRBD1 or TRBD2 (6 bases each). CDR3 size: 16 residues. Germline CDR1 reads SGHRS; CDR2 reads YFSETQ. Trimming took 2 bases from V and 0 from J, leaving 12 bases between them. The CDR3 nucleotides are TGCGCCAGCAGCTTTGGGGGGCTGAGCTCCTACAATGAGCAGTTCTTC. Translated: CASSFGGLSSYNEQFF.

In its sample, this clonotype was seen a few times. The V call is TRBV27, the J call TRBJ2-7; 14 positions match TRBD2. The germline gives CDR1 MNHEY, CDR2 SMNVEV (reference sequence). The V gene end was trimmed by 5 bases and the J gene end by 7 bases; junction bases not matched to a gene: 22. The length of the CDR3 is 20 residues. This CDR3 is CASSPRSGGLAGVGTWEQYF. In DNA form, the CDR3 reads TGTGCCAGCAGTCCTCGGTCAGGGGGACTAGCGGGAGTGGGTACTTGGGAGCAGTACTTC.

This clonotype was seen only a few times. V gene TRBV27 combines with J gene TRBJ1-4; 11 nucleotides agree with TRBD1. Germline CDR1 is MNHEY and CDR2 is SMNVEV (reference sequence). The trim removed 8 bases at V and 8 bases at J, leaving 7 bases unmatched. CDR3 length: 14 amino acids. The CDR3 spells CASAPGQGAEKLFF. The CDR3 nucleotides are TGTGCCAGCGCACCAGGACAGGGGGCGGAAAAACTGTTTTTT.

The rearrangement uses TRBV7-8 and TRBJ2-7; 8 bases align to TRBD1. Germline-derived CDR1 and CDR2 are SGHVS and FQNEAQ. The V gene end was trimmed by 1 base and the J gene end by 4 bases; junction bases not matched to a gene: 6. The CDR3 extends over 15 amino acids. The CDR3 DNA reads TGTGCCAGCAGCTTAGGGGCAGGGGGCCTTTACGAGCAGTACTTC. Protein sequence: CASSLGAGGLYEQYF.

The chain links TRBV6-2 or TRBV6-3 to TRBJ1-5, with D perhaps matching TRBD1 (5 bases). V was cut by 5 bases and J by 0 bases, with 20 bases left in between. From germline, CDR1 is MNHEY and CDR2 SVGEGT. This CDR3 has 18 amino acids. CDR3 bases: TGTGCCAGCAGTCCTACGAGGGACGGCGTTTATAGCAATCAGCCCCAGCATTTT. Translation: CASSPTRDGVYSNQPQHF.

The rearrangement uses TRBV20-1 and TRBJ1-1, with D perhaps TRBD1 (6 bases). V was shortened by 6 bases and J by 1 base, with 15 bases between the two germline ends. This CDR3 has 14 amino acids. Germline V gene data show CDR1 as DFQATT and CDR2 as SNEGSKA (reference sequence). The CDR3 nucleotides are TGCAGTGCGGAGGGGGGACGGTGGAACACTGAAGCTTTCTTT. Protein sequence: CSAEGGRWNTEAFF.

V gene TRBV11-2 combines with J gene TRBJ2-7; TRBD2 matches at 14 bases. There are 18 residues in the CDR3. V trimming: 4 bases; J trimming: 0 bases; junction bases outside the gene matches: 8. Germline CDR1 is SGHAT and CDR2 is FQNNGV. DNA for the CDR3: TGTGCCAGCAGCTACCGGACTAGCGGGAGGTACGACTCCTACGAGCAGTACTTC. This gives the protein CASSYRTSGRYDSYEQYF. Drawing the rest from reference TRBV11-2 and TRBJ2-7, the complete variable domain is EAGVAQSPRYKIIEKRQSVAFWCNPISGHATLYWYQQILGQGPKLLIQFQNNGVVDDSQLPKDRFSAERLKGVDSTLKIQPAKLEDSAVYLCASSYRTSGRYDSYEQYFGPGTRLTVT.

This clonotype was observed many times. The chain carries TRBV2 and TRBJ2-1; 7 bases map to TRBD1. The trim removed 6 bases at V and 7 bases at J, leaving 9 bases unmatched. The CDR3 extends over 14 amino acids. Germline V gene sequence: CDR1 SNHLY, CDR2 FYNNEI. This chain's CDR3 is CASRQGPLGNEQFF. As DNA, the CDR3 is TGTGCCAGCAGACAGGGGCCTTTAGGGAATGAGCAGTTCTTC.

At least ten counts were recorded for this clonotype. The genes are TRBV7-6 and TRBJ1-1, with 8 positions matching TRBD1. The trim removed 3 bases at V and 3 bases at J, leaving 3 bases unmatched. The length of the CDR3 is 14 residues. CDR1 SGHVS and CDR2 FNYEAQ come from the germline V gene. The CDR3 DNA sequence: TGTGCCAGCAGCTTCCCGACAGGGGACACTGAAGCTTTCTTT. It is translated as CASSFPTGDTEAFF.

The gene calls are TRBV6-5 and TRBJ1-1, with a possible D match to TRBD1 (5 bases). This CDR3 has 14 residues. Per the germline V gene, CDR1 is MNHEY and CDR2 is SVGAGI. V gave up 2 bases and J gave up 1 base, with 8 bases separating them. Written as DNA, the CDR3 is TGTGCCAGCAGTTACCAGGGAAAGAACACTGAAGCTTTCTTT. Protein: CASSYQGKNTEAFF.

This chain joins TRBV24-1 and TRBJ2-3, with TRBD2 matching over 8 bases. Trimming removed 3 bases from V and 1 base from J; junction bases left unmatched: 2. The CDR3 extends over 15 amino acids. Germline V gene lookup returns CDR1 KGHDR and CDR2 SFDVKD. CDR3 residues: CATSDQAGGTDTQYF. CDR3 nucleotide sequence: TGTGCCACCAGTGATCAAGCGGGAGGCACAGATACGCAGTATTTT.

This clonotype has just one count. This chain links TRBV20-1 with TRBJ2-3, with D perhaps TRBD1 (6 bases). Trimming pared 4 bases from V and 4 bases from J, leaving 18 bases between. The CDR3 has 15 amino acids. CDR1 and CDR2 from the germline V gene are DFQATT and SNEGSKA (reference sequence). This CDR3 is CSATPTTGYADTQYF. CDR3 nucleotide sequence: TGCAGTGCTACCCCAACGACAGGTTACGCAGATACGCAGTATTTT.

This clonotype was observed a few times. The chain employs TRBV6-1 and TRBJ1-4; a weak D match, TRBD1 (6 bases). Looked up from germline, CDR1 is MNHNS and CDR2 is SASEGT. With 6 bases removed from V and 5 bases from J, the gap between germline ends came to 13 bases. There are 14 residues in the CDR3. In DNA form, the CDR3 reads TGTGCCAGCAGGACAGGAAACTACAATGAAAAACTGTTTTTT. Amino acid sequence: CASRTGNYNEKLFF.

This clonotype appeared many times. The chain combines TRBV20-1 with TRBJ1-5; unclear D gene. Trimming removed 5 bases from V and 5 bases from J, with 10 bases in between. CDR3 length: 12 residues. Germline-derived CDR1 and CDR2 are DFQATT and SNEGSKA (reference sequence). Here the CDR3 DNA reads TGCAGTGCTTCCTACGAATATCAGCCCCAGCATTTT. Encoded protein: CSASYEYQPQHF.

This clonotype was detected only a few times. The chain couples TRBV5-1 to TRBJ2-7; D perhaps matches TRBD2 (7 bases). The CDR3 has 16 amino acids. Germline V gene data show CDR1 as SGHRS and CDR2 as YFSETQ. V was clipped by 1 base and J by 3 bases, with 17 bases between them. In DNA form, the CDR3 reads TGCGCCAGCAGCTTGTCTGGGGGGGCGTCCCTCTACGAGCAGTACTTC. It encodes CASSLSGGASLYEQYF.

This clonotype was seen more than once but under ten times. The V call is TRBV7-3, the J call TRBJ2-1; TRBD2 matches 8 bases. V was pared by 5 bases and J by 7 bases, with 7 bases of the junction left unmatched. Germline loops: CDR1 SGHTA, CDR2 FQGTGA. This CDR3 is 14 amino acids long. CDR3 sequence (DNA): TGTGCCAGCAGCCTCAGGACTAGCTCTAATGAGCAGTTCTTC. It encodes CASSLRTSSNEQFF.

There are a few counts of this clonotype. The chain is built from TRBV18 and TRBJ2-1; D is ambiguous. The CDR3 extends over 16 amino acids. The germline CDR1 and CDR2 sequences are KGHSH and LQKENI. V was shortened by 3 bases and J by 9 bases, with 21 bases between the two germline ends. The CDR3 coding sequence is TGTGCCAGCTCACCGGCGTGGGGTTCCTCCCGTGGTGAGCAGTTCTTC. Its translation: CASSPAWGSSRGEQFF.

This clonotype was picked up a small number of times. The gene calls are TRBV10-3 and TRBJ2-7; D unclear. V was pared by 0 bases and J by 0 bases, with 9 bases between. Germline V gives CDR1 ENHRY, CDR2 SYGVKD. The CDR3 totals 15 residues. The DNA for the CDR3 is TGTGCCATCAGTGAGTCGAAGGGAAGCTCCTACGAGCAGTACTTC. Protein product: CAISESKGSSYEQYF.

This clonotype has a handful of counts. V is TRBV12-3 or TRBV12-4 and J is TRBJ2-4; TRBD1 might be the D (5 bases). V dropped 3 bases and J dropped 4 bases, with 10 bases sitting between them. This CDR3 has 14 amino acids. CDR3 DNA sequence: TGTGCCAGCAGTTTCGGGCAGGGTAAAAACATTCAGTACTTC. Translating it yields CASSFGQGKNIQYF.

This rearrangement joins TRBV6-2 or TRBV6-3 to TRBJ2-3, with TRBD2 identical over 12 bases. V trimming: 7 bases; J trimming: 4 bases; junction bases outside the gene matches: 6. The CDR3 covers 15 residues. CDR1 and CDR2 from the germline V gene are MNHEY and SVGEGT. The CDR3 DNA reads TGTGCCAGCACCGGGACTAGCGGGCTCCCAGATACGCAGTATTTT. Its translation is CASTGTSGLPDTQYF.

The chain joins TRBV5-1 to TRBJ2-5; TRBD1 or TRBD2 may be the D gene (6 bases each). V lost 3 bases and J 9 bases, leaving 24 bases between the germline ends. CDR1 and CDR2 from the germline V gene are SGHRS and YFSETQ. The CDR3 has 16 amino acids. The CDR3 reads CASSSEGGLPRFAQYF. CDR3 DNA sequence: TGCGCCAGCAGCTCGGAGGGGGGCCTACCAAGATTCGCCCAGTACTTC.

This sequence joins TRBV5-1 and TRBJ1-2, with 8 bases aligning to TRBD1. Looked up from germline, CDR1 is SGHRS and CDR2 is YFSETQ. The CDR3 sequence is 16 residues long. J was trimmed by 0 bases and V by 5 bases; bases with no gene match: 9. In DNA form, the CDR3 reads TGCGCCAGCAGAGATAGTCGACAGGGGTCTAACTATGGCTACACCTTC. This encodes CASRDSRQGSNYGYTF.

In its sample, this clonotype was seen a few times. The chain is built from TRBV3-1 and TRBJ2-4; D perhaps matches TRBD1 (5 bases). Trimming left V 2 bases short and J 3 bases short, with 11 bases between. The CDR3 contains 15 residues. Germline loops: CDR1 LGHDT, CDR2 YNNKEL (reference sequence). The chain's CDR3 is CASSQRTPDKNIQYF. CDR3 in DNA: TGTGCCAGCAGCCAACGGACACCTGACAAAAACATTCAGTACTTC.